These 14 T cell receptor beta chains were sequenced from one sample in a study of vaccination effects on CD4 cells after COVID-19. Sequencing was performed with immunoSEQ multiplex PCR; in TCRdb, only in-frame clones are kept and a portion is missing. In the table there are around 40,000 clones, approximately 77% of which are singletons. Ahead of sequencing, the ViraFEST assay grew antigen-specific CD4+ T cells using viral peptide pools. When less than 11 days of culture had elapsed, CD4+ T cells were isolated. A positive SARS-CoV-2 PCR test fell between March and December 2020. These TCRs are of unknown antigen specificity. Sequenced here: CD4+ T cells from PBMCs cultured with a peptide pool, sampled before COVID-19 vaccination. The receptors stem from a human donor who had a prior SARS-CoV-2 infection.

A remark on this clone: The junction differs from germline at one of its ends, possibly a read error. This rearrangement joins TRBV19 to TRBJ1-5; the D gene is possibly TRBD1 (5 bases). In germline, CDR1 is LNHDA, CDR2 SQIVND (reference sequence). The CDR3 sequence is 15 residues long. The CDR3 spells CASSILRGGNQPQHF. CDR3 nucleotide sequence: TGTGCCAGCAGTATCCTCCGCGGGGGGAATCAGCCCCAGCATTTT.

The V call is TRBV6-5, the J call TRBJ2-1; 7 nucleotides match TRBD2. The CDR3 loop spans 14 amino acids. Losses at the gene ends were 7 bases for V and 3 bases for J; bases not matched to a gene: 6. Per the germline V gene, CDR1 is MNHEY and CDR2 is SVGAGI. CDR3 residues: CASKLANDYNEQFF. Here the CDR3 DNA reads TGTGCCAGCAAACTAGCGAATGACTACAATGAGCAGTTCTTC.

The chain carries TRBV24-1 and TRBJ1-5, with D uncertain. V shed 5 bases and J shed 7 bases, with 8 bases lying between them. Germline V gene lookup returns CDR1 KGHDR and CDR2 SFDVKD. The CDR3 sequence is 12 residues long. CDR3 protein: CATSGLNQPQHF. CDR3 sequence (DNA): TGTGCCACCAGTGGACTGAACCAGCCCCAGCATTTT.

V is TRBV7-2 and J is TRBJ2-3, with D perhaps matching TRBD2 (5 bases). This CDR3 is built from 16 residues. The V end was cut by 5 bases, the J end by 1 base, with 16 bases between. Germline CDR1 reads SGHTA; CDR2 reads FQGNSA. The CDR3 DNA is TGTGCCAGCAGCCCCCGCAGGACTGTGGGCACAGATACGCAGTATTTT. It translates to CASSPRRTVGTDTQYF.

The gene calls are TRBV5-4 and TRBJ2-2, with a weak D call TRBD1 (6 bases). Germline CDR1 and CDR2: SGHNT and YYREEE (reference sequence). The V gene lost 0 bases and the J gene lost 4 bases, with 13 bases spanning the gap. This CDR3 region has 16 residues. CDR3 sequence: CASSLGGGISTGELFF. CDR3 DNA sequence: TGTGCCAGCAGCTTGGGAGGGGGAATAAGCACCGGGGAGCTGTTTTTT. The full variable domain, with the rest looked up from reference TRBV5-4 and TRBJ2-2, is ETGVTQSPTHLIKTRGQQVTLRCSSQSGHNTVSWYQQALGQGPQFIFQYYREEENGRGNFPPRFSGLQFPNYSSELNVNALELDDSALYLCASSLGGGISTGELFFGEGSRLTVL.

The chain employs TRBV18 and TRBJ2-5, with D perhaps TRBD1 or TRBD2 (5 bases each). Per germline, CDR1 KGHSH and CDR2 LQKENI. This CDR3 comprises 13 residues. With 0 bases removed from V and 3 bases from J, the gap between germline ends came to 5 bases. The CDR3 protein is CASSPPGEETQYF. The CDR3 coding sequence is TGTGCCAGCTCACCACCGGGGGAAGAGACCCAGTACTTC.

CDR3 protein: CASSLQGHGNTIYF. The CDR3 region has the DNA TGCGCCAGCAGCTTACAGGGCCATGGAAACACCATATATTTT. The genes are TRBV5-1 and TRBJ1-3; D might be TRBD1 (6 bases). This CDR3 contains 14 residues. V was clipped by 2 bases and J by 3 bases, with 9 bases between them. From germline, CDR1 is SGHRS and CDR2 YFSETQ.

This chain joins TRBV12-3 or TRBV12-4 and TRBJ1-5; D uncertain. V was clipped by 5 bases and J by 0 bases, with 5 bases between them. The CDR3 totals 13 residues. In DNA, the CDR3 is TGTGCCAGCAGTGGGTTTAGCAATCAGCCCCAGCATTTT. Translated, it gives CASSGFSNQPQHF.

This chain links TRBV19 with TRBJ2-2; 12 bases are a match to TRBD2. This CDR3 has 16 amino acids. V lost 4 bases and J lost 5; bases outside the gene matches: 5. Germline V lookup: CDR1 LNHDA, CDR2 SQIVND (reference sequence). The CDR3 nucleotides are TGTGCCAGTAGTACAAACGGACTAGCGGGAACCGGGGAGCTGTTTTTT. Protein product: CASSTNGLAGTGELFF. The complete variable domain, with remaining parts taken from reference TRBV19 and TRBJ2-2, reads DGGITQSPKYLFRKEGQNVTLSCEQNLNHDAMYWYRQDPGQGLRLIYYSQIVNDFQKGDIAEGYSVSREKKESFPLTVTSAQKNPTAFYLCASSTNGLAGTGELFFGEGSRLTVL.

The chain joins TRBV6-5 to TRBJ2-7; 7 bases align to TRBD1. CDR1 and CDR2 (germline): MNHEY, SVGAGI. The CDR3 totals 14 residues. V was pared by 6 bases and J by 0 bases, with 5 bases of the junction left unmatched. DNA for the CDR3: TGTGCCAGCAGGCGCAGGGGGAGCTCCTACGAGCAGTACTTC. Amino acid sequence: CASRRRGSSYEQYF.

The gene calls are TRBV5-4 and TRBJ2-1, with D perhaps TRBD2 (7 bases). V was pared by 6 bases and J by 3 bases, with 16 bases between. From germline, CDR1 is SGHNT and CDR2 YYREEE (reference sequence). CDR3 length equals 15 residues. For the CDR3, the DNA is TGTGCCAGCATCCCAGGGGAGGGATTCTACAATGAGCAGTTCTTC. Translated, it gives CASIPGEGFYNEQFF.

The CDR3 loop reads CASSSRLLTVFGEQFF. In nucleotides, the CDR3 is TGTGCCAGCAGCTCCCGACTGCTGACAGTTTTTGGTGAGCAGTTCTTC. V usage is TRBV7-8 and J usage is TRBJ2-1; D is possibly TRBD1 (5 bases). The CDR3 is made up of 16 amino acids. V lost 4 bases to trimming and J lost 9 bases, with 22 bases between them. CDR1 and CDR2 from the germline V gene are SGHVS and FQNEAQ.

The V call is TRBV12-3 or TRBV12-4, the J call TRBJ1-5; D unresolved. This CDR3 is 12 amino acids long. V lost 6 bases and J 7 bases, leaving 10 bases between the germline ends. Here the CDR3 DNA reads TGTGCCAGCAGCCCACAATGGCAGCCCCAGCATTTT. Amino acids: CASSPQWQPQHF.

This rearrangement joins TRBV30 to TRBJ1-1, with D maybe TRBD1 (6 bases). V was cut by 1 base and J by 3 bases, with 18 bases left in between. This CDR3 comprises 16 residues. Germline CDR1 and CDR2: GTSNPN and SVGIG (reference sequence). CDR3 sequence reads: CAWSALGGGAYTEAFF. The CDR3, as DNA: TGTGCCTGGAGTGCCCTAGGGGGGGGCGCCTACACTGAAGCTTTCTTT.